This T cell receptor beta chain was profiled in a study of immune evolution from preneoplasia to lung adenocarcinoma (dated by TCRdb to the early 2020s). About the full investigation: No AAH lesions showed HLA loss of heterozygosity, compared with 5.5% to 8% of AIS, more than 13% of MIA and approximately 30% of ADC lesions. A total of some 53 patients contributed TCR sequencing data. The sample size depended on which specimens were available, not on a prior power calculation. The study combined immune gene expression, TCR sequencing and multiplex immunofluorescence to profile immune contexture across lung adenocarcinoma precursors and invasive adenocarcinoma. The study reported that fewer than 120 samples were used for TCR sequencing. POLYSOLVER was used to infer Class I HLA alleles from exome data, while LOHHLA was used to detect allele-specific HLA loss. The immune data were integrated with whole exome sequencing and methylation data from the same cohort of nodules. Resected precursor lesions (AAH, AIS, MIA) and invasive adenocarcinomas were compared against paired morphologically normal lung tissue. The overall cohort comprised 40 to 55 patients with pulmonary nodules who underwent surgical resection.

TCR beta CDR3 regions were sequenced from DNA using the immunoSEQ hsTCRbeta Kit. In the original analysis: The ImmunoSEQ Analyzer was used to analyse the TCR sequencing data. T cell clonality was calculated on productive rearrangements as 1 minus Pielou's evenness. T cell diversity was measured with the inverse Simpson index on productive templates. T cell density was TCR beta template counts normalized to usable DNA, estimated by amplifying and sequencing housekeeping genes. TCR metrics were compared across histologic stages using two-sided Kruskal-Wallis tests. As stored in TCRdb, this immuneACCESS dataset retains in-frame rearrangements with V and J assigned. A fraction of the clones does not appear; measured against another copy, unresolved V genes explain less than half of the discrepancy, and the remainder lacks a known reason. From that table come the V and J calls and clone size; the DNA was used to work out D and trimming. The sample records roughly 40,000 clones, less than 85% of which are singletons. Clones ranked in the top ten supply less than 6% of the sample.

The patients had resection in Japan or China between about 2014 and 2018. Two lung cancer pathologists independently reviewed H&E slides to confirm the histologic diagnosis of every case. Premalignant or tumor cells were enriched for nucleic acid extraction by macro-dissection performed after pathologic assessment. The AllPrep DNA/RNA FFPE Kit was used to isolate DNA from FFPE tissue. Study-wide conclusions, independent of this receptor: T cell clonality was highest in KRAS-mutant nodules compared with EGFR-mutant or double wild-type lesions. Because all patients were from Japan and China, applicability to Western populations was uncertain. Normal lung showed the highest clonality, whereas later-stage lesions appeared to have higher T cell density and diversity but lower clonality. Top T cell clone frequencies were highest in normal lung and appeared to decrease progressively from AAH through AIS, MIA and invasive adenocarcinoma. The findings reflected association rather than direct causation, and larger cohorts with long-term follow-up and longitudinal biopsies were considered necessary.

With respect to this clone: Its antigen is unknown. Base quality data are lacking; no much larger clone is found one base away.

The sequenced material came from FFPE invasive lung adenocarcinoma tissue. Taken with the paper, the label for cell subset or site translates to: frankly invasive lung adenocarcinoma (ADC). This TCR derives from a person in their sixties with lung adenocarcinoma.

The nucleotide sequence is TGCGCCAGCAGCTTGGCCTGGCAGTACTCTGGAAACACCATATATTTT. Translated, it gives CASSLAWQYSGNTIYF. This chain is built from TRBV5-1 and TRBJ1-3, with the D gene not confidently named. The V and J ends are trimmed by 0 bases and 0 bases, leaving 10 bases between them. Taken from cysteine to phenylalanine, the CDR3 has 16 residues. The CDR3 DNA has 48 bases and is translated from base 1. The germline V gene provides CDR1 SGHRS and CDR2 YFSETQ. Reference TRBV5-1 and TRBJ1-3 proteins supply the regions before and after the CDR3; the full variable domain is: KAGVTQTPRYLIKTRGQQVTLSCSPISGHRSVSWYQQTPGQGLQFLFEYFSETQRNKGNFPGRFSGRQFSNSRSEMNVSTLELGDSALYLCASSLAWQYSGNTIYFGEGSWLTVV.